This T cell receptor beta chain was sequenced in a study of blood T cells in healthy people across ages (dated by TCRdb to 2014 to 2015). Describing the broader study: Template switching captured roughly one uniquely barcoded TCR beta cDNA molecule per two T cells in model experiments. For two donors (one aged 18 to 29 and one aged 80 or older), the study analyzed two additional independent replicas of 1 million unique cDNA reads from the same blood draw. The donors were divided into four age groups: young (average around 17 years), middle-aged (approximately 42), aged (around 59) and long-lived (approximately 74). The study measured age-related changes in TCR beta repertoire diversity using deep sequencing normalized with unique cDNA molecular identifiers.

Library prep was done by 5' RACE. TCRdb names Illumina HiSeq 2500 as the instrument used. A second PCR of about 7 to 12 cycles was run with a J-beta primer mix and a sample-barcoded 5' primer. A template-switch 5' adaptor carrying 12 random nucleotides introduced a unique molecular identifier onto each TCR beta cDNA molecule. Each sample yielded at least 2.5 million CDR3-containing paired-end reads. The Mint cDNA synthesis kit, primed by a TRBC-specific oligonucleotide, was used to synthesize first-strand cDNA from all RNA. All cDNA was treated with uracil-DNA glycosylase and then went through a first 18-cycle PCR with the universal primers M1SS and BC2_uni_R. Per the authors' processing: For normalization, 1 million high-quality reads were randomly selected from each sample, with every read carrying a distinct molecular identifier. Instead of being binned into consensus sequences, reads with shared molecular identifiers were discarded. MiTCR, set to a Q25 quality threshold and the strictest error-elimination algorithm, was used for CDR3 identification, clonotype clustering and error correction. A nonparametric unseen species model with Euler transformation was used to estimate lower-bound total TCR beta diversity. TCRdb took the public reads, trimmed them with fastp at Q25, ran MiXCR for clone calling and kept in-frame beta chains. Records with the same CDR3 protein are collapsed into one entry carrying the most frequent genes and DNA. TCRdb's processing, not the study's, gives the V and J calls here. In this sample the table shows around 800,000 distinct CDR3 sequences, 20% to 30% of which occur a single time. Of the sample, roughly 3.1% is held by the ten largest clones.

Donors were approximately 42 systemically healthy Caucasian individuals from Russia aged roughly 6 to 90 years. Approximately 9 milliliters of peripheral blood were collected from each donor into EDTA-treated Vacutainer tubes. Ficoll-Paque density-gradient centrifugation was used to isolate PBMCs, with at least 6.5 million per sample. Total RNA, at least 6 micrograms per sample, was extracted from PBMCs with Trizol reagent. Naive CD45RAhigh/CD27high T cell percentages were measured by flow cytometry on a PBMC aliquot from every donor. The study at large found these results: Compared with the aged group, the long-lived group had more naive CD4+ T cells, fewer expanded clones and increased TCR diversity, a pattern suggesting age selection. The CMV infection status of donors was not known, potentially confounding age-related changes in expanded clonotypes. Since profiling was done on bulk unsorted PBMCs, naive and antigen-experienced compartments could not be conclusively compared. Observed TCR beta diversity per million T cells fell roughly linearly with age, and a significant reduction was already apparent by age roughly 40. The percentage of naive T cells measured by flow cytometry correlated strongly with observed TCR beta diversity. Estimates of total diversity based on one million sequenced T cells were regarded as lower bounds and as underestimates.

The CDR3 runs 15 residues from the cysteine to the phenylalanine. Of the read, only the CDR3 DNA is kept; its 45 bases are in frame from base 1. For CDR1 and CDR2, the germline V gene lists SGHDN and FVKESK. As concerns this clonotype: Its target antigen remains unknown. The input lacks base qualities; no much larger clone sits a single base away.

The same data also went into a second study, on T cells of mothers and their children. The second study's authors report: The donors were nine systemically healthy Caucasian individuals, made up of three mothers and their six children. cDNA synthesis used all of the extracted RNA, with roughly 1.5 ug of RNA in each 15 ul reaction. In the second PCR, the M1S primer added sample barcodes and 2-4 random nucleotides. More than 9 million TCR beta CDR3 reads were obtained from each mother, and about 3 million reads were obtained from each child. Thymic selection shapes the output of TCR recombination in a similar way in related and unrelated pairs, and inherited differences have a minor effect. Normalized repertoire overlap was always slightly but never significantly higher in related than unrelated mother-child pairs. No persistent microchimeric T cell clones were detected, at a sensitivity of roughly 100 clones per million clonotypes. Deep NGS was used in the study to compare the TCR beta repertoires of mothers and children and to look for features that separate related mother-child pairs from unrelated individuals. On average, the children were about 12 +/- 4 years old, while the mothers were about 40 +/- 4 years old. After adapter ligation with NEBNext reagents, the libraries were sequenced on Illumina HiSeq 2000 with 100+100 nt paired-end reads. To prevent cross-contamination, the mother and child libraries were prepared a month apart and were sequenced in separate runs. Between about 500,000 and 2,100,000 distinct TCR beta clonotypes were identified per donor. Naive TCR beta clonotypes were estimated from low-frequency clonotypes matched to each donor's FACS-determined naive share, without sorting.

This receptor was obtained from a boy aged 10-17 years in good health. The rearranged chain carries TRBV14 and TRBJ2-5, with TRBD2 identical over 13 junction bases. TRBJ2-1 matches the DNA end more closely, so the J call is doubtful. Sequencing used blood. The DNA sequence is given as TGTGCCAGCAGCCGGACTAGCGGGGGTTTCGGGGAGCAGTTCTTC. Protein translation: CASSRTSGGFGEQFF.